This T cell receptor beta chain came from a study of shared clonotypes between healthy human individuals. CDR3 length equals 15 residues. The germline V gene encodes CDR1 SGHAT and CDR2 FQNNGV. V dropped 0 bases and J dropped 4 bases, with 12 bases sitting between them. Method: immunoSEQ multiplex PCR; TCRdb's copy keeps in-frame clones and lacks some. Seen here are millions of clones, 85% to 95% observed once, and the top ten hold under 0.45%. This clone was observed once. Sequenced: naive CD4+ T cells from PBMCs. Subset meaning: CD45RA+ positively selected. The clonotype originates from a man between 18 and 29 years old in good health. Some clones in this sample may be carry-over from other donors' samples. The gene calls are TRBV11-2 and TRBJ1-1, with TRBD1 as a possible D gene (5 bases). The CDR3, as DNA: TGTGCCAGCAGCTTAGATCCGGGGGGATTCACTGAAGCTTTCTTT. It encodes CASSLDPGGFTEAFF.